One and the same sample provided the 16 T cell receptor beta chains below, sequenced in a study of molecular identifiers for immune sequencing clone quantification. From the PCR reads, TCRdb called clonotypes with MiXCR, one entry per CDR3 protein. The sample yields 400,000 to 600,000 distinct CDR3 sequences, about 26% seen once. The source material was naive CD8+ T cells from blood, with Jurkat cell RNA spiked in. Specified subset: FACS-sorted CD8+CD4-CCR7+CD45RA+ naive T cells. These receptor sequences come from a human donor in good health. Some libraries in this study had Jurkat cell RNA spiked in.

This clonotype came up many times. A read error may produce the germline difference seen at one junction end. The chain joins TRBV20-1 to TRBJ1-5; no clear D gene. CDR3 length: 11 residues. CDR1 is DFQATT, CDR2 SNEGSKA, per germline (reference sequence). The CDR3 DNA reads TGCAGTGCTAGATCGGGGTCCGGATATTTTTTT. This encodes CSARSGSGYFF.

To note about this clonotype: Here the CDR3 omits its conserved ending phenylalanine or tryptophan, so a read error is the likely source. The J gene is TRBJ1-1, the V gene TRBV4-1; TRBD1 is a possible D gene (6 bases). The CDR3 totals 15 residues. Trimming removed 1 base at V and 3 bases at J, with 12 bases between. Germline values: CDR1 MGHRA, CDR2 YSYEKL. CDR3 region: CASSQAMAGDTEAFY. CDR3 coding DNA: TGCGCCAGCAGCCAAGCTATGGCAGGGGACACTGAAGCTTTCTAT.

This clonotype occurred a few times. The genes are TRBV30 and TRBJ1-1; D call uncertain. This CDR3 region has 13 residues. V dropped 6 bases and J dropped 3 bases, with 14 bases sitting between them. Germline CDR1 is GTSNPN and CDR2 is SVGIG (reference sequence). The CDR3 sequence: CACVGRLYTEAFF. The CDR3 DNA is TGTGCCTGTGTAGGGAGATTGTACACTGAAGCTTTCTTT.

This clonotype was found many times. The chain uses TRBV4-3 and TRBJ2-3; D unresolved. CDR3 size: 16 residues. Germline-derived CDR1 and CDR2 are LGHNA and YSLEER. V lost 0 bases and J lost 0, with 10 bases in between. DNA of the CDR3: TGCGCCAGCAGCCAAGATGCGCTTATTAGCACAGATACGCAGTATTTT. The encoded protein is CASSQDALISTDTQYF.

This clonotype occurred many times. The rearrangement joins TRBV4-3 to TRBJ2-7; D unresolved. Per germline, CDR1 LGHNA and CDR2 YSLEER. Deletions cut 0 bases from V and 2 bases from J, with 11 bases between. This CDR3 is built from 15 residues. Here the CDR3 DNA reads TGCGCCAGCAGCCAAGACAGGAACCAAGCCTACGAGCAGTACTTC. Its protein is CASSQDRNQAYEQYF.

This clonotype was recorded many times. The chain links TRBV20-1 to TRBJ1-2, with TRBD1 as a possible D gene (5 bases). Trimming pared 5 bases from V and 0 bases from J, leaving 13 bases between. This CDR3 is 14 amino acids long. Germline V CDR1 and CDR2: DFQATT, SNEGSKA (reference sequence). The chain's CDR3 is CSALTVSANYGYTF. Here the CDR3 DNA reads TGCAGTGCTTTGACAGTTTCAGCTAACTATGGCTACACCTTC.

As concerns this clonotype: A much more abundant neighbour one base away suggests this may be a read error. The V gene is TRBV7-6, the J gene TRBJ2-3; the D is unclear. The ends were cut back, 8 bases at V and 0 bases at J, with 12 bases in the middle. Germline V gene data show CDR1 as SGHVS and CDR2 as FNYEAQ. The CDR3 length is 14 residues. CDR3 protein: CASCRVGSTDTQYF. Written as DNA, the CDR3 is TGTGCCAGCTGCCGAGTCGGCAGCACAGATACGCAGTATTTT. Full variable domain (outside the CDR3, taken from reference TRBV7-6 and TRBJ2-3): GAGVSQSPRYKVTKRGQDVALRCDPISGHVSLYWYRQALGQGPEFLTYFNYEAQQDKSGLPNDRFSAERPEGSISTLTIQRTEQRDSAMYRCASCRVGSTDTQYFGPGTRLTVL.

About this clonotype: At one end, the junction sequence differs from germline, possibly due to a read error. The chain is built from TRBV11-2 and TRBJ2-1, with TRBD1 matching 9 bases. The CDR3 totals 15 residues. The germline CDR1 and CDR2 sequences are SGHAT and FQNNGV. In nucleotides, the CDR3 is TGTGCCTGCAGCTTGGTAGGGACAGGGTACAATGAGCAGTTCTTC. Its protein is CACSLVGTGYNEQFF.

This clonotype was detected a few times. The chain employs TRBV7-2 and TRBJ2-2; D may be TRBD2 (5 bases). The ends were cut back, 7 bases at V and 3 bases at J, with 15 bases in the middle. Germline V lookup: CDR1 SGHTA, CDR2 FQGNSA. The length of the CDR3 is 15 residues. The CDR3 nucleotides read TGTGCCAGCACCGAGGGCTTCACTTACACCGGGGAGCTGTTTTTT. Amino acids: CASTEGFTYTGELFF.

Worth noting for this clonotype: Germline and junction disagree at one end, which may indicate a read error. This chain joins TRBV30 and TRBJ1-2, with no clear D. Germline-derived CDR1 and CDR2 are GTSNPN and SVGIG (reference sequence). This CDR3 contains 13 residues. As DNA, the CDR3 is TGTGCCTGGAGTGTACGGGCGAACTATGGCTACGCCTTC. Translated, it gives CAWSVRANYGYAF.

For this clonotype: A much larger clone differs by one base, so this may be a read error. V gene TRBV20-1 combines with J gene TRBJ2-7; D is uncertain. CDR1 and CDR2 from the germline V gene are DFQATT and SNEGSKA (reference sequence). The CDR3 is 11 residues long. The CDR3 coding sequence is TGCAGTGGGCTTTTGTCCTACGGGCAGTACTTC. Residues: CSGLLSYGQYF.

This clonotype occurred many times. V is TRBV29-1 and J is TRBJ2-7; 7 bases map to TRBD2. This CDR3 has 12 residues. J gave up 3 bases and V 3 bases, and 2 bases lay outside the gene matches. Germline V lookup: CDR1 SQVTM, CDR2 ANQGSEA. CDR3 bases: TGCAGCGTTGAGGCGGGAGACTACGAGCAGTACTTC. It yields the protein CSVEAGDYEQYF.

A few counts support this clonotype. V is TRBV5-6 and J is TRBJ1-5, with D hard to call. Trimming removed 3 bases from V and 0 bases from J, with 13 bases in between. The CDR3 has 16 amino acids. Germline CDR1 SGHDT, CDR2 YYEEEE. The CDR3: CASSWGGVTSNQPQHF. In nucleotides, the CDR3 is TGTGCCAGCAGCTGGGGTGGAGTCACTAGCAATCAGCCCCAGCATTTT.

In its sample, this clonotype was seen many times. This chain links TRBV6-5 with TRBJ1-1; 8 bases are shared with TRBD1. Germline trimming cut 2 bases from V and 5 bases from J; bases unmatched to any gene: 7. The CDR3 is 15 residues long. Germline V gene lookup returns CDR1 MNHEY and CDR2 SVGAGI. The CDR3, as DNA: TGTGCCAGCAGTTACGAGGTAACAGGGGGGACTGAAGCTTTCTTT. The encoded protein is CASSYEVTGGTEAFF.

V gene TRBV5-4 combines with J gene TRBJ1-2; the match to TRBD1 covers 7 bases. The germline gives CDR1 SGHNT, CDR2 YYREEE (reference sequence). Germline trimming cut 2 bases from V and 6 bases from J; bases unmatched to any gene: 4. CDR3 length equals 13 residues. This chain's CDR3 is CASSLDRAHGYTF. The CDR3 DNA reads as TGTGCCAGCAGCTTAGACAGGGCCCATGGCTACACCTTC.

A remark on this clonotype: A read error may be the cause here, since a much bigger clone is one base away. This chain links TRBV4-3 with TRBJ1-2, with D unresolved. This CDR3 has 15 amino acids. From germline, CDR1 is LGHNA and CDR2 YSLEER. The CDR3 sequence is CASSQLIHPHYGYSF. CDR3 DNA sequence: TGCGCCAGCAGCCAGCTAATCCACCCCCACTATGGCTACAGCTTC.